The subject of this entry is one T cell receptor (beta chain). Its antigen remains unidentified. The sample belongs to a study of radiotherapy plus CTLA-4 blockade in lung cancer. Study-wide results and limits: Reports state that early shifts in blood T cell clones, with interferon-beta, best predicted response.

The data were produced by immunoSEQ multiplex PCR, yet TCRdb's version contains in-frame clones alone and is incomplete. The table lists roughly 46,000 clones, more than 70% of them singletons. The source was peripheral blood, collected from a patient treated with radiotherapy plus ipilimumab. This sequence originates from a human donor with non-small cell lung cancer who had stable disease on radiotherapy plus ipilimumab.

The CDR3, as DNA: TGTGCCACGGGAAGGACAGGGGAAAGCACAGATACGCAGTATTTT. It codes for CATGRTGESTDTQYF. The V call is TRBV6-1, the J call TRBJ2-3, with TRBD1 matching over 9 bases. The CDR3 contains 15 residues. The junction had 8 bases not matched to a gene; V was cut back by 10 bases and J by 0 bases. The germline V gene has CDR1 MNHNS and CDR2 SASEGT.